Listed here are 23 T cell receptor beta chains from one sample, sequenced in a study of vaccination and CD4 T cells after COVID-19. As for time point: late sampling 161 to 241 days after vaccination in three convalescent patients. Treatment given: approximately 9-day PBMC culture with coronavirus spike peptide pools or control peptides (ViraFEST assay). These receptors are not linked to any known antigen. Cultured CD4+ T-cell DNA underwent Oncomine TCR Beta short-read sequencing. In TCRdb, the PCR reads were re-called with MiXCR into one record per CDR3 protein. The sample includes tens of thousands of distinct CDR3 sequences, 43% of them seen just once. The material was CD4+ T cells from blood, cultured in vitro, obtained about 7 months after SARS-CoV-2 vaccination. The receptors shown here come from a human donor who had recovered from COVID-19.

This clonotype occurred a few times. This rearrangement joins TRBV20-1 to TRBJ2-7; 14 nucleotides line up with TRBD2. Germline V gives CDR1 DFQATT, CDR2 SNEGSKA (reference sequence). CDR3 length: 18 residues. The V and J ends lost 0 bases and 2 bases, in that order; junction bases with no gene match: 9. As DNA, the CDR3 is TGCAGTGCTAGAGACTTAGGGACTAGCGGGAGTACGACCTACGAGCAGTACTTC. This sequence encodes CSARDLGTSGSTTYEQYF.

V usage is TRBV7-8 and J usage is TRBJ2-1; D remains ambiguous. Germline-derived CDR1 and CDR2 are SGHVS and FQNEAQ. Trimming took 5 bases from V and 4 from J, leaving 21 bases between them. CDR3 length equals 17 residues. The CDR3 spells CASSRVKPGLRYNEQFF. The CDR3 coding sequence is TGTGCCAGCAGCCGAGTCAAACCGGGCCTACGATACAATGAGCAGTTCTTC.

The J gene is TRBJ1-6, the V gene TRBV6-4; no clear D. CDR3 length: 14 amino acids. The ends were cut back, 4 bases at V and 5 bases at J, with 9 bases in the middle. Per the germline V gene, CDR1 is MRHNA and CDR2 is SNTAGT. CDR3 bases: TGTGCCAGCAGTGTCCTCCCAGATAATTCACCCCTCCACTTT. It specifies CASSVLPDNSPLHF.

This clonotype has more than one count but fewer than ten. The CDR3 DNA reads as TGTGCCAGTAGTATTCGCTCGGCGGGAAACGCCTACGAGCAGTACTTC. This codes for CASSIRSAGNAYEQYF. V gene TRBV19 combines with J gene TRBJ2-7; possible D gene TRBD2, 6 bases. Looked up from germline, CDR1 is LNHDA and CDR2 is SQIVND (reference sequence). This CDR3 contains 16 residues. V lost 3 bases and J lost 2, with 17 bases in between.

The CDR3: CSARRSNSGANVLTF. As DNA, the CDR3 is TGCAGTGCTAGACGAAGTAACTCTGGGGCCAACGTCCTGACTTTC. V usage is TRBV20-1 and J usage is TRBJ2-6; D remains unclear. This CDR3 spans 15 amino acids. Germline CDR1 and CDR2: DFQATT and SNEGSKA (reference sequence). V lost 2 bases to trimming and J lost 0 bases, with 8 bases between them.

The sample holds a few counts of this clonotype. The chain is built from TRBV15 and TRBJ2-3; D is unclear. In germline, CDR1 is LNHNV, CDR2 YYDKDF (reference sequence). The CDR3 sequence is 15 residues long. Trimming cost V 5 bases and J 5 bases, with 17 bases left between them. CDR3 sequence reads: CATSDPSEPEDTQYF. In DNA form, the CDR3 reads TGTGCCACCAGCGATCCTTCGGAGCCGGAAGATACGCAGTATTTT.

This clonotype was found a few times. The chain is built from TRBV20-1 and TRBJ2-7; 11 positions match TRBD2. From germline, CDR1 is DFQATT and CDR2 SNEGSKA (reference sequence). The ends lost 5 bases at V and 2 bases at J; junction bases unmatched: 5. This CDR3 spans 14 amino acids. The CDR3 DNA reads TGCAGTGCTGTGACTAGCGGGAAGGCCTACGAGCAGTACTTC. Translated: CSAVTSGKAYEQYF.

The chain is built from TRBV10-1 and TRBJ2-1; a weak D match, TRBD2 (6 bases). The CDR3 runs to 12 residues. Trimming took 6 bases from V and 6 from J, leaving 9 bases between them. In germline, CDR1 is WNHNN, CDR2 SYGVQD (reference sequence). The CDR3 spells CASSRLVNEQFF. The CDR3 nucleotides are TGCGCCAGCAGCCGACTAGTCAATGAGCAGTTCTTC.

The gene calls are TRBV20-1 and TRBJ2-1, with D perhaps TRBD2 (6 bases). CDR3 length: 15 residues. CDR1 is DFQATT and CDR2 is SNEGSKA in the germline V gene (reference sequence). V was trimmed by 3 bases and J by 8 bases, leaving 20 bases between them. The CDR3 DNA reads TGCAGTGCTAGTGAATTCCGGGAGAATTTTGATGAGCAGTTCTTC. Translating gives CSASEFRENFDEQFF.

V usage is TRBV20-1 and J usage is TRBJ1-2, with D perhaps matching TRBD1 (5 bases). V shed 0 bases and J shed 9 bases, with 17 bases lying between them. Germline V gene sequence: CDR1 DFQATT, CDR2 SNEGSKA (reference sequence). This CDR3 contains 14 residues. CDR3 loop: CSARENTGGMSYTF. The CDR3 nucleotides are TGCAGTGCTAGAGAGAATACAGGTGGTATGAGCTACACCTTC.

This clonotype occurred once. The V and J genes are TRBV28 and TRBJ1-5; 7 nucleotides agree with TRBD1. The CDR3 spans 14 residues. CDR1 is MDHEN and CDR2 is SYDVKM in the germline V gene. The V segment lost 7 bases and the J segment 7 bases; nucleotides outside the gene matches: 10. CDR3 sequence reads: CASTFGQARQPQHF. The CDR3 region has the DNA TGTGCCAGCACTTTCGGACAGGCCCGCCAGCCCCAGCATTTT.

The chain links TRBV6-1 to TRBJ2-7; 13 bases fit TRBD2. The CDR3 has 14 residues. Germline V gives CDR1 MNHNS, CDR2 SASEGT. Losses at the gene ends were 6 bases for V and 5 bases for J; bases not matched to a gene: 4. The CDR3 region is CASRTSGRAHEQYF. The CDR3 DNA sequence: TGTGCCAGCAGAACTAGCGGGAGGGCCCACGAGCAGTACTTC.

The V call is TRBV20-1, the J call TRBJ2-7; TRBD2 aligns across 11 bases. CDR1 is DFQATT and CDR2 is SNEGSKA in the germline V gene (reference sequence). The V gene end was trimmed by 8 bases and the J gene end by 6 bases; junction bases not matched to a gene: 12. This CDR3 comprises 14 residues. The CDR3 is CSPLGTSGSLEQYF. The CDR3 bases are TGCAGTCCGCTAGGTACTAGCGGGAGTCTCGAGCAGTACTTC.

V is TRBV6-1 and J is TRBJ1-5, with 8 bases that match TRBD1. Germline CDR1 is MNHNS and CDR2 is SASEGT. V shed 9 bases, J shed 3 bases, and the junction held 13 bases outside the gene matches. The CDR3 consists of 16 residues. CDR3 coding DNA: TGTGCCAGGGAACAGGGGGTGGTCCATTTCAATCAGCCCCAGCATTTT. Translating it yields CAREQGVVHFNQPQHF.

V is TRBV24-1 and J is TRBJ1-1, with D possibly TRBD1 on 6 matching bases. Looked up from germline, CDR1 is KGHDR and CDR2 is SFDVKD. V was shortened by 4 bases and J by 6 bases, with 14 bases between the two germline ends. The CDR3 is 14 amino acids. The CDR3 nucleotides are TGTGCCACCAGTGAGAGAAAACAGGGTGCTGAAGCTTTCTTT. Residues: CATSERKQGAEAFF.

This clonotype appeared a few times. The chain is built from TRBV19 and TRBJ1-1, with 7 positions matching TRBD1. The CDR3 contains 14 residues. Trimming cost V 7 bases and J 3 bases; bases outside gene matches: 8. The V gene's germline CDR1 is LNHDA and CDR2 SQIVND (reference sequence). The CDR3 loop reads CASTTGDRDTEAFF. CDR3 bases: TGTGCCAGTACCACCGGAGACAGGGACACTGAAGCTTTCTTT.

The V gene is TRBV6-4, the J gene TRBJ2-3, with 12 bases lining up with TRBD2. Trimming at V came to 4 bases and at J to 3 bases, leaving 2 bases not matched to a gene. This CDR3 is 15 amino acids long. From germline, CDR1 is MRHNA and CDR2 SNTAGT. The DNA for the CDR3 is TGTGCCAGCAGTGGAGGGACTAGCGGGACAGATACGCAGTATTTT. Translation gives CASSGGTSGTDTQYF.

The chain uses TRBV20-1 and TRBJ2-3; a weak D match, TRBD2 (6 bases). Germline V gene lookup returns CDR1 DFQATT and CDR2 SNEGSKA (reference sequence). The CDR3 has 16 amino acids. Trimming shortened V by 0 bases and J by 0 bases, and 13 bases separated the two germline ends. CDR3 loop: CSARDLERASTDTQYF. The CDR3 DNA reads as TGCAGTGCTAGAGATCTCGAGCGGGCTAGCACAGATACGCAGTATTTT.

The chain carries TRBV28 and TRBJ1-3; TRBD1 matches at 9 bases. The trim removed 5 bases at V and 4 bases at J, leaving 3 bases unmatched. The CDR3 covers 14 residues. The germline gives CDR1 MDHEN, CDR2 SYDVKM. The CDR3 nucleotides are TGTGCCAGCAGTGGACAGGGGATCGGAAACACCATATATTTT. This sequence encodes CASSGQGIGNTIYF.

V and J are TRBV20-1 and TRBJ1-5, with 7 bases aligning to TRBD1. With V trimmed by 3 bases and J by 3 bases, 8 bases remained unmatched. This CDR3 region has 15 residues. In germline, CDR1 is DFQATT, CDR2 SNEGSKA (reference sequence). The CDR3 DNA is TGCAGTGCTAGCACGGGACAGTCAATCAATCAGCCCCAGCATTTT. Translating it yields CSASTGQSINQPQHF.

V usage is TRBV7-3 and J usage is TRBJ2-5; 8 nucleotides agree with TRBD1. J lost 5 bases, V lost 6 bases, and 5 bases had no gene match. The CDR3 spans 13 residues. The germline CDR1 and CDR2 sequences are SGHTA and FQGTGA. The CDR3 sequence is CASSQGAWETQYF. In nucleotides, the CDR3 is TGTGCCAGCAGTCAGGGGGCATGGGAGACCCAGTACTTC.

The rearrangement links TRBV20-1 to TRBJ2-3; D perhaps matches TRBD2 (6 bases). Germline CDR1 reads DFQATT; CDR2 reads SNEGSKA (reference sequence). The CDR3 consists of 14 residues. Trimming stripped 5 bases from V and 2 bases from J, with 14 bases between. The DNA for the CDR3 is TGCAGTGCTTGGCGCGGGAAGTACACAGATACGCAGTATTTT. This codes for CSAWRGKYTDTQYF.

This clonotype was observed a handful of times. The chain employs TRBV7-9 and TRBJ2-7; 11 bases align to TRBD1. Germline loops: CDR1 SEHNR, CDR2 FQNEAQ (reference sequence). Losses at the gene ends were 5 bases for V and 3 bases for J; bases not matched to a gene: 9. This CDR3 contains 16 residues. This CDR3 reads CASSPGTGTGGYEQYF. CDR3 DNA sequence: TGTGCCAGCAGCCCTGGAACCGGGACAGGGGGCTACGAGCAGTACTTC.